The rows below give T cell receptor beta chains drawn from one sample of a study of CD8+CD57+ T cells in acquired aplastic anemia. From the reads, TCRdb called clonotypes with MiXCR, one entry per CDR3 protein. This sample has roughly 260,000 distinct CDR3 sequences, with more than 45% found just once. The sequencing sample was made of sorted CD4+, CD8+, or CD8+CD57+ T cells (not recorded which) from PBMCs. These receptor sequences come from a human donor with aplastic anemia. Both conserved end residues are part of each CDR3. Clone size, where shown, is once, few, many, or a class for clones that have expanded.

v_call	j_call	clone_size	cdr3_aa
TRBV6-5	TRBJ2-1	NA	CASSSERLGYNEQFF
TRBV27	TRBJ2-7	NA	CASSLPSRAGVYEQYF
TRBV2	TRBJ1-2	NA	CASSERMGSLDYGYTF
TRBV4-2	TRBJ1-6	NA	CASSQGGLTLHF
TRBV5-1	TRBJ2-3	NA	CASSLGGTSADTQYF
TRBV2	TRBJ1-2	many	CASIVGQGLEGYTF
TRBV10-1	TRBJ2-1	many	CASSDSGSLYNEQFF
TRBV4-1	TRBJ2-3	NA	CASSQGKRGGSTDTQYF
TRBV24-1	TRBJ1-1	NA	CATSDSPGTEAFF
TRBV4-1	TRBJ2-7	many	CASSQDWGTGYYEQYF
TRBV5-1	TRBJ2-3	NA	CASSLTGVAADTQYF
TRBV24-1	TRBJ2-1	many	CATTAGGYNEQFF
TRBV27	TRBJ2-1	NA	CASRGRGLNEQFF
TRBV20-1	TRBJ1-1	many	CSAREDRTNTEAFF
TRBV28	TRBJ2-4	NA	CASTPTRGAKNIQYF
TRBV24-1	TRBJ2-7	NA	CATSDYYEQYF
TRBV27	TRBJ1-2	many	CASSLGRAYGYTF
TRBV6-2/TRBV6-3	TRBJ2-7	many	CASSRVRTYEQYF
TRBV20-1	TRBJ1-2	NA	CSARKGQGVGYTF
TRBV5-1	TRBJ1-1	NA	CASSLRGGSTEAFF
TRBV12-3/TRBV12-4	TRBJ2-2	NA	CASSLRFGGGGHTGELFF
TRBV6-5	TRBJ2-7	NA	CASGDRGGISYEQYF
TRBV13	TRBJ2-2	many	CASSFRGRTDTGELFF
TRBV24-1	TRBJ2-7	once	CATSDSASGAYEQYF
TRBV9	TRBJ1-4	NA	CASSVRAGDNEKLFF
TRBV7-2	TRBJ2-7	NA	CASSLGPGQQSYEQYF
TRBV19	TRBJ2-2	NA	CASSIARGELLF